This T cell receptor beta chain came from a study of radiation and T cells in renal cell carcinoma. V lost 6 bases and J 2 bases, leaving 10 bases between the germline ends. CDR3 length equals 13 residues. The germline gives CDR1 SNHLY, CDR2 FYNNEI. Libraries were prepared by immunoSEQ multiplex PCR; TCRdb keeps only in-frame clonotypes and omits some of them. This sample carries around 140,000 clones, 86% of them seen once, and the ten largest clones take roughly 17%. Time point meaning: blood 4 weeks post-SBRT, at nephrectomy. Treatment indicated: 15 Gy SBRT to primary tumor, nephrectomy 4 weeks later.

This sample comprised blood, obtained from a patient whose treatment included radiotherapy and nephrectomy. This clonotype was sampled from a woman between 45 and 65 years old with renal cell carcinoma. The chain has TRBV2 and TRBJ2-5, with D possibly TRBD1 on 5 matching bases. The CDR3 region is CASRKGLQETQYF. The CDR3 DNA reads as TGTGCCAGCAGGAAGGGGCTACAAGAGACCCAGTACTTC.